These T cell receptor beta chains were read from a single sample in a study of blood T cells in healthy people across ages. TCRdb processed the 5' RACE reads anew with MiXCR; each CDR3 protein has one entry. The data contain around 800,000 distinct CDR3 sequences, 46% of them seen just once; the ten biggest clones take up about a sixth. The sequencing input was blood. The receptor set was obtained from a man older than 75 in good health. The CDR3 runs from the conserved cysteine through the conserved F or W. D genes are given only for firm matches. Not every row has a clone size; where given, it reads once, few, many or a size class.

abundance,j_gene,d_gene,v_gene,CDR3nt,CDR3aa
many,TRBJ2-7,TRBD2,TRBV15,TGTGCCACCAGCAGAGAAGGGGAGGGATCCTACGAGCAGTACTTC,CATSREGEGSYEQYF
few,TRBJ1-5,.,TRBV5-1,TGCGCCAGCAGCTTGACAGGGTTCCCCCAGCCCCAGCATTTT,CASSLTGFPQPQHF
.,TRBJ2-1,.,TRBV18,TGTGCCAGCTCACCCCCGACTAGGGATGAGCAGTTCTTC,CASSPPTRDEQFF
.,TRBJ2-5,TRBD2,TRBV20-1,TGCAGTGCTAGCGGGGCTAGCGGGAACCAAGAGACCCAGTACTTC,CSASGASGNQETQYF
.,TRBJ2-3,.,TRBV9,TGTGCCAGCATCCTATTAAAACTAGTTGCAGATACGCAGTATTTT,CASILLKLVADTQYF
.,TRBJ2-5,.,TRBV15,TGTGCCACCAGCGGAGGGTCGAAGCCGGGTGAGACCCAGTACTTC,CATSGGSKPGETQYF
.,TRBJ1-1,TRBD1,TRBV2,TGTGCCAGCAGTGGGGACAGGGCTTCCATGAACACTGAAGCTTTCTTT,CASSGDRASMNTEAFF
.,TRBJ2-7,.,TRBV11-1,TGTGCCAGCAGCCTCTTGCCTAAAGATCCCTACGAGCAGTACTTC,CASSLLPKDPYEQYF
many,TRBJ2-4,.,TRBV29-1,TGCAGCGTGGGAGACATCCAGGGTACGGGCAAAAACATTCAGTACTTC,CSVGDIQGTGKNIQYF
few,TRBJ2-1,TRBD2,TRBV2,TGTGCCGGTACGACTAGCGGGAGTAATGAGCAGTTCTTC,CAGTTSGSNEQFF
few,TRBJ2-5,.,TRBV29-1,TGCAGCGTTGAAGTGAAGGGGATAGAGACCCAGTACTTC,CSVEVKGIETQYF
.,TRBJ2-1,TRBD2,TRBV7-2,TGTGCCAGCAGCCACGGGGGGGGAGAGCAAAATGAGCAGTTCTTC,CASSHGGGEQNEQFF
few,TRBJ2-7,TRBD2,TRBV14,TGTGCCAGCAGCCTACAGCGGGGCTCCTACGAGCAGTACTTC,CASSLQRGSYEQYF
once,TRBJ1-4,.,TRBV30,TGTGCCTGGGAGGCAGCCTTGAATGAAAAACTGTTTTTT,CAWEAALNEKLFF
.,TRBJ1-2,.,TRBV27,TGTGCCAGCAGTAGGGTCTCAAACTATGGCTACACCTTC,CASSRVSNYGYTF
.,TRBJ2-3,.,TRBV6-2/TRBV6-3,TGTGCCAGCAGTTACAGCACGGGACCACCCGGCCAATATACGCAGTATTTT,CASSYSTGPPGQYTQYF
few,TRBJ1-6,.,TRBV7-9,TGTGCCAGCAGCTCCACCGACTTTAATTCACCCCTCCACTTT,CASSSTDFNSPLHF
few,TRBJ2-3,.,TRBV28,TGTGCCAGCAGTTTTTCCACAGGTTGGCGCACAGATACGCAGTATTTT,CASSFSTGWRTDTQYF
.,TRBJ2-3,.,TRBV2,TGTGCCAGCAGTTTTTCGACCCGCACAGATACGCAGTATTTT,CASSFSTRTDTQYF
many,TRBJ1-2,.,TRBV6-6,TGTGCCAGCACCTGGAGCCAGTCCTATGGCTACACCTTC,CASTWSQSYGYTF
few,TRBJ2-5,.,TRBV5-6,TGTGCCAGCAGCTCCTACGCGAACCTAGGTCTGGTTATGGAGACCCAGTACTTC,CASSSYANLGLVMETQYF
.,TRBJ2-3,.,TRBV29-1,TGCAGCGCCCATGGGCTCACAGATACGCAGTATTTT,CSAHGLTDTQYF
many,TRBJ2-7,TRBD1,TRBV29-1,TGCAGCGTGTCAACAGGGGGAGCGTACGAGCAGTACTTC,CSVSTGGAYEQYF
.,TRBJ2-7,.,TRBV5-1,TGCGCCAGCAGCTTGAGGGGCGGCATCTACGAGCGGTACTTC,CASSLRGGIYERYF
.,TRBJ1-1,TRBD1,TRBV14,TGTGCCAGCAGCCAAAACAGGGGCTCCAACACTGAAGCTTTCTTT,CASSQNRGSNTEAFF
once,TRBJ1-2,.,TRBV20-1,TGCAGTGCTAGAGTCGACAGAACAAATGGCTACACCTTC,CSARVDRTNGYTF
.,TRBJ1-3,.,TRBV20-1,TGCAGTGCTATGCAGGACGCAAGCTCTGGAAACACCATATATTTT,CSAMQDASSGNTIYF
.,TRBJ2-7,TRBD1,TRBV7-9,TGTGCCAGCAGCTACAGGGGGCGAGAGCAGTACTTC,CASSYRGREQYF
.,TRBJ2-2,.,TRBV7-2,TGTGCCAGCAGCTTAGGAGGAGTTTCAACTGGGGAGCTGTTTTTT,CASSLGGVSTGELFF
few,TRBJ2-7,.,TRBV15,TGTGCCACCAGCAGAGATAAGGCTGCGTACGAGCAGTACTTC,CATSRDKAAYEQYF
.,TRBJ2-5,TRBD2,TRBV12-3/TRBV12-4,TGTGCCAGCAGCCCGACTAGCGGGGCCTACGGGACCCAGTACTTC,CASSPTSGAYGTQYF
.,TRBJ2-7,.,TRBV28,TGTGCCAGCAGCGCCCCTCTCCAGCCGGGAGCCTACGAGCAGTACTTC,CASSAPLQPGAYEQYF
.,TRBJ2-2,.,TRBV3-1,TGTGCCAGCAGCCCCTCGTTTATTAACACCGGGGAGCTGTTTTTT,CASSPSFINTGELFF
few,TRBJ1-2,.,TRBV28,TGTGCCAGCAGTCCACGGGCCATTCTTTATGGCTACACCTTC,CASSPRAILYGYTF
few,TRBJ2-2,TRBD1,TRBV10-1,TGCGCCAGTCGGGACAGGAAAAACACCGGGGAGCTGTTTTTT,CASRDRKNTGELFF
.,TRBJ2-1,.,TRBV24-1,TGTGCCACCAGTGTACGGAGCGGCTCCTACAATGAGCAGTTCTTC,CATSVRSGSYNEQFF
once,TRBJ1-4,.,TRBV20-1,TGCAGTGCTAGAGATACAGGCCTTGCAACTAATGAAAAACTGTTTTTT,CSARDTGLATNEKLFF
.,TRBJ2-1,TRBD2,TRBV19,TGTGCCAGTAGTATTATGGGACTAGCGGGCGGATACAATGAGCAGTTCTTC,CASSIMGLAGGYNEQFF
few,TRBJ2-7,.,TRBV4-3,TGCGCCAGCAGCCAGCTCCCTGGCTACAATGAGCAGTACTTC,CASSQLPGYNEQYF
once,TRBJ2-6,TRBD1,TRBV6-1,TGTGCCAGCAGTCGGGACAGCGCAAACTCTGGGGCCAACGTCCTGACTTTC,CASSRDSANSGANVLTF
.,TRBJ2-7,TRBD1,TRBV5-6,TGTGCCAGCAGCTACTCCGGACAGGGAGGAGCCTACGAGCAGTACTTC,CASSYSGQGGAYEQYF
.,TRBJ2-5,TRBD2,TRBV6-2/TRBV6-3,TGTGCCAGCAGTTACGAAGGACTAGCGGGAGTGCGAGAGACCCAGTACTTC,CASSYEGLAGVRETQYF
.,TRBJ2-7,.,TRBV5-1,TGCGCCAGCAGCCCCTTGACAGCTACGAGCGAGCAGTACTTC,CASSPLTATSEQYF
few,TRBJ2-7,.,TRBV28,TGTGCCAGCAGTTTATTCTCGACAGGTTCGACGAGCGAGCAGTACTTC,CASSLFSTGSTSEQYF
.,TRBJ2-7,TRBD2,TRBV4-1,TGCGCCAGCAGCCAAGCCCCGACTAGCGGGTGGTACGAGCAGTACTTC,CASSQAPTSGWYEQYF
.,TRBJ1-5,.,TRBV7-9,TGTGCCAGCAGCTTCGACGATCAGCCCCAGCATTTT,CASSFDDQPQHF
.,TRBJ2-4,TRBD1,TRBV28,TGTGCCAGCAGCCCGACAGGGGGAGCCAAAAACATTCAGTACTTC,CASSPTGGAKNIQYF
.,TRBJ1-5,.,TRBV20-1,TGCAGTGCTAGAGAAGAGGGGCCCCAGCATTTT,CSAREEGPQHF
few,TRBJ2-4,.,TRBV7-2,TGTGCCAGCAGCTTATGGGCGGGGTTCTCGAACATTCAGTACTTC,CASSLWAGFSNIQYF
few,TRBJ2-1,TRBD2,TRBV11-2,TGTGCCAGCAGCCCCCGCCTAGCGGGAGTCTACAATGAGCAGTTCTTC,CASSPRLAGVYNEQFF
.,TRBJ1-1,.,TRBV29-1,TGCAGCGTCGCCAGAACCCAGGACACTGAAGCTTTCTTT,CSVARTQDTEAFF
many,TRBJ2-1,.,TRBV5-1,TGCGCCAGCAGCCTGACTAGAAAAGAGCAGTTCTTC,CASSLTRKEQFF
many,TRBJ2-1,.,TRBV7-2,TGTGCCAGCAGCTTAGCGGGTAACTCTTACAATGAGCAGTTCTTC,CASSLAGNSYNEQFF
.,TRBJ1-4,.,TRBV5-1,TGCGCCAGCTTACTGGGGGCAAGAAGAGAAAAACTGTTTTTT,CASLLGARREKLFF
.,TRBJ1-2,.,TRBV7-9,TGTGCCAGCAGCTTAGTCGGGGATGTCTATGGCTACACCTTC,CASSLVGDVYGYTF
few,TRBJ2-3,.,TRBV7-3,TGTGCCAGCAGTCCAGGACTAATCACAGATACGCAGTATTTT,CASSPGLITDTQYF
.,TRBJ2-7,.,TRBV27,TGTGCCAGCAGTGCAGGGAGACACGAGCAGTACTTC,CASSAGRHEQYF
.,TRBJ2-7,TRBD1,TRBV28,TGTGCCAGCAGTTCCCCGACAGGGGCGGGCTACGAGCAGTACTTC,CASSSPTGAGYEQYF
few,TRBJ2-3,TRBD1,TRBV10-3,TGTGCCATCAGGACAGGGGGCCCAGATACGCAGTATTTT,CAIRTGGPDTQYF
.,TRBJ2-1,.,TRBV13,TGTGCCAGCAGCCCATGGACTAACGGCTCCTACAATGAGCAGTTCTTC,CASSPWTNGSYNEQFF